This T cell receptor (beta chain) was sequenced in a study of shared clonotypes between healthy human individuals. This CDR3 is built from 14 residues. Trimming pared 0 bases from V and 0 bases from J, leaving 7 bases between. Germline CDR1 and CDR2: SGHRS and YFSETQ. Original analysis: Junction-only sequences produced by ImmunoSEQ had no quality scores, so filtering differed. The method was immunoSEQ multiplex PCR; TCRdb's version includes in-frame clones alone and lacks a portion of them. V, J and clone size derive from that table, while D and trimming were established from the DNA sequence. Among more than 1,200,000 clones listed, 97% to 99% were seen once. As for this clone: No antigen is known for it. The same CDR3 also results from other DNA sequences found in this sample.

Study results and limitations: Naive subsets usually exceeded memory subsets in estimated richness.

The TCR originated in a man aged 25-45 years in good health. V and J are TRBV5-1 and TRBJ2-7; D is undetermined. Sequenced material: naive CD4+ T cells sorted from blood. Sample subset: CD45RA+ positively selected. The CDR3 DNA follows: TGCGCCAGCAGCTTGGGCACCAGCTCCTACGAGCAGTACTTC. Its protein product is CASSLGTSSYEQYF.